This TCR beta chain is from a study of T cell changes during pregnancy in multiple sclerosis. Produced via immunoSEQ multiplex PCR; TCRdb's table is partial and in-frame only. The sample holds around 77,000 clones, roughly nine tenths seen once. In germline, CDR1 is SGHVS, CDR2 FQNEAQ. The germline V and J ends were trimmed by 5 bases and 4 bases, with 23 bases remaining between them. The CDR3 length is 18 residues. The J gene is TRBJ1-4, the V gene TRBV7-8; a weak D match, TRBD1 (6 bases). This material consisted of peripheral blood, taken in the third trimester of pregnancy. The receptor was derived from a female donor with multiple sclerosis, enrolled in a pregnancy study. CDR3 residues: CASSAPGTSQGGNEKLFF. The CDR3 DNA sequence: TGTGCCAGCAGCGCGCCCGGGACATCTCAGGGTGGTAATGAAAAACTGTTTTTT.